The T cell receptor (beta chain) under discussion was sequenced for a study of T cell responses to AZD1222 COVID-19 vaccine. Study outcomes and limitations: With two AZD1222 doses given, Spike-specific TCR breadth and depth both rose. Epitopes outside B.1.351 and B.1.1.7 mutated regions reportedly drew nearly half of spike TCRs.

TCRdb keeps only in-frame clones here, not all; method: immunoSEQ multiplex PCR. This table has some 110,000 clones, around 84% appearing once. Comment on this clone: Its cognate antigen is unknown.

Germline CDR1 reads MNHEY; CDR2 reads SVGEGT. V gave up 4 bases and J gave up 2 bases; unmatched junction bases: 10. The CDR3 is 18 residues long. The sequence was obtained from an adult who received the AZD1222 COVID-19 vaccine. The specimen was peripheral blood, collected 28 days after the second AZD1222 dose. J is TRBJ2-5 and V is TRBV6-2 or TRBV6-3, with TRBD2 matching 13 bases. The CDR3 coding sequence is TGTGCCAGCAGTTCTCCCGTGGGACTAGCGGGGCTACAAGAGACCCAGTACTTC. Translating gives CASSSPVGLAGLQETQYF.